A single sample gave rise to the 27 T cell receptor beta chains below, sequenced in a study of T cells in Graves' hyperthyroidism and ophthalmopathy. The CDR3 regions of TCR beta were amplified from RNA transcripts. The HTBI primer set served for first-round RT-PCR of the TCR CDR3. MiXCR, run by TCRdb on the multiplex PCR reads, gives a single entry per CDR3 protein. The table shows around 200,000 distinct CDR3 sequences, with more than 15% occurring only once. The sequencing input was blood. The receptors stem from a woman in her 50s with Graves' hyperthyroidism.

This clonotype was counted many times. The chain has TRBV6-2 or TRBV6-3 and TRBJ2-1; 8 bases are shared with TRBD2. Losses at the gene ends were 0 bases for V and 4 bases for J; bases not matched to a gene: 2. This CDR3 has 15 amino acids. Germline values: CDR1 MNHEY, CDR2 SVGEGT. Written as DNA, the CDR3 is TGTGCCAGCAGTTACTCGTCGGGGGGGTACAATGAGCAGTTCTTC. Translating it yields CASSYSSGGYNEQFF.

This clonotype showed up just once. The V call is TRBV7-2, the J call TRBJ2-1; 8 nucleotides line up with TRBD2. Germline loops: CDR1 SGHTA, CDR2 FQGNSA. The CDR3 extends over 19 amino acids. The junction had 20 bases not matched to a gene; V was cut back by 4 bases and J by 6 bases. CDR3 in amino acids: CASSSFPRSGISGGNEQFF. In nucleotides, the CDR3 is TGTGCCAGCAGCTCATTCCCCCGGAGTGGGATAAGCGGGGGCAATGAGCAGTTCTTC.

This clonotype was found many times. The CDR3 spells CASRLRDGSNYGYTF. As DNA, the CDR3 is TGTGCCAGCAGATTGAGGGACGGGTCTAACTATGGCTACACCTTC. The chain employs TRBV12-3 or TRBV12-4 and TRBJ1-2; TRBD1 is a possible D gene (5 bases). The CDR3 runs to 15 residues. V lost 6 bases and J 0 bases, leaving 14 bases between the germline ends.

At least ten counts were recorded for this clonotype. The chain uses TRBV4-1 and TRBJ2-6; no firm D call. This CDR3 comprises 15 residues. In germline, CDR1 is MGHRA, CDR2 YSYEKL. The V and J ends lost 5 bases and 4 bases respectively, with 12 bases between them. The CDR3 sequence: CASSAPTLGANVLTF. The CDR3 DNA follows: TGCGCCAGCAGCGCACCGACTCTGGGGGCCAACGTCCTGACTTTC.

This clonotype was seen a handful of times. The rearrangement links TRBV11-3 to TRBJ1-5; no definite D call. The CDR3 totals 15 residues. Trimming took 1 base from V and 9 from J, leaving 16 bases between them. Germline assignment: CDR1 SGHNT and CDR2 YENEEA. The CDR3: CASSLVGLGNGPQHF. The DNA for the CDR3 is TGTGCCAGCAGCTTAGTAGGTCTGGGGAACGGGCCCCAGCATTTT.

This clonotype was counted at least ten times. The chain recombines TRBV5-1 with TRBJ1-6, with D uncertain. CDR3 length: 14 residues. V was clipped by 0 bases and J by 5 bases, with 6 bases between them. Germline values: CDR1 SGHRS, CDR2 YFSETQ. The CDR3 sequence is CASSLVGDNSPLHF. The CDR3 region has the DNA TGCGCCAGCAGCTTGGTCGGAGATAATTCACCCCTCCACTTT. The whole variable domain, filled in from reference TRBV5-1 and TRBJ1-6, reads KAGVTQTPRYLIKTRGQQVTLSCSPISGHRSVSWYQQTPGQGLQFLFEYFSETQRNKGNFPGRFSGRQFSNSRSEMNVSTLELGDSALYLCASSLVGDNSPLHFGNGTRLTVT.

V is TRBV12-3 or TRBV12-4 and J is TRBJ2-3, with 8 bases identical to TRBD1. J was trimmed by 2 bases and V by 6 bases; bases with no gene match: 7. The CDR3 totals 15 residues. DNA for the CDR3: TGTGCCAGCAGCCTCGGGCAGGGGGCCACAGATACGCAGTATTTT. Its protein product is CASSLGQGATDTQYF.

The sample holds many counts of this clonotype. The gene calls are TRBV10-2 and TRBJ1-2; D may be TRBD1 (6 bases). Germline V CDR1 and CDR2: WSHSY, SAAADI. V lost 8 bases and J 4 bases, leaving 17 bases between the germline ends. CDR3 length: 14 residues. CDR3 sequence reads: CASRREQGSYGYTF. CDR3 coding DNA: TGCGCCAGCCGCAGGGAACAGGGATCCTATGGCTACACCTTC.

In its sample, this clonotype was seen many times. V usage is TRBV20-1 and J usage is TRBJ1-2, with TRBD1 as a possible D gene (5 bases). The CDR3 runs 14 residues. Germline CDR1 is DFQATT and CDR2 is SNEGSKA (reference sequence). V gave up 0 bases and J gave up 6 bases, with 14 bases separating them. CDR3 amino acids: CSARDPGRGDGYTF. The DNA for the CDR3 is TGCAGTGCTAGAGATCCAGGGAGAGGAGATGGCTACACCTTC.

This clonotype was observed many times. The chain has TRBV7-9 and TRBJ1-2, with D maybe TRBD1 (6 bases). Germline V lookup: CDR1 SEHNR, CDR2 FQNEAQ (reference sequence). This CDR3 is built from 13 residues. The V gene lost 5 bases and the J gene lost 4 bases, with 11 bases spanning the gap. The chain's CDR3 is CASSDRNGYGYTF. Written as DNA, the CDR3 is TGTGCCAGCAGCGACAGGAACGGCTATGGCTACACCTTC.

This clonotype has at least ten counts. The chain is built from TRBV5-1 and TRBJ1-4; tentatively, D is TRBD1 (6 bases). The CDR3 has 15 amino acids. Germline loops: CDR1 SGHRS, CDR2 YFSETQ. Trimming left V 0 bases short and J 5 bases short, with 11 bases between. CDR3 DNA: TGCGCCAGCAGCTTGGCTCCGACAGGAAATGAAAAACTGTTTTTT. Translation gives CASSLAPTGNEKLFF.

This clonotype was counted many times. The gene calls are TRBV19 and TRBJ1-5, with no clear D. This CDR3 has 13 amino acids. Germline values: CDR1 LNHDA, CDR2 SQIVND (reference sequence). With 6 bases removed from V and 7 bases from J, the gap between germline ends came to 13 bases. CDR3 nucleotide sequence: TGTGCCAGTAGCTCACTCGGAGGGCAGCCCCAGCATTTT. This sequence encodes CASSSLGGQPQHF.

This clonotype has at least ten counts. This sequence joins TRBV20-1 and TRBJ1-3; D uncertain. V lost 3 bases and J 0 bases, leaving 12 bases between the germline ends. This CDR3 comprises 15 residues. CDR1 is DFQATT, CDR2 SNEGSKA, per germline (reference sequence). The CDR3 reads CSASDAFASGNTIYF. The CDR3 DNA reads TGCAGTGCTAGCGATGCCTTCGCCTCTGGAAACACCATATATTTT.

This clonotype was found many times. The chain is built from TRBV5-1 and TRBJ1-2, with TRBD1 identical over 7 bases. The germline CDR1 and CDR2 sequences are SGHRS and YFSETQ. CDR3 length: 15 amino acids. V shed 2 bases and J 0 bases; nucleotides not matched to a gene: 4. The CDR3 bases are TGCGCCAGCAGCTTTGACAGGGTCTCTAACTATGGCTACACCTTC. Translated, it gives CASSFDRVSNYGYTF.

This clonotype has only a few counts. This chain joins TRBV5-1 and TRBJ1-4, with 10 bases fitting TRBD1. Germline V CDR1 and CDR2: SGHRS, YFSETQ. V trimming: 4 bases; J trimming: 7 bases; junction bases outside the gene matches: 10. The CDR3 consists of 16 residues. The CDR3 region is CASSPSPGQGGEKLFF. CDR3 DNA sequence: TGCGCCAGCAGCCCCAGTCCCGGACAGGGGGGTGAAAAACTGTTTTTT.

This clonotype was seen at least ten times. V gene TRBV19 combines with J gene TRBJ1-2; TRBD1 matches at 7 bases. V gave up 6 bases and J gave up 4 bases; unmatched junction bases: 2. The germline CDR1 and CDR2 sequences are LNHDA and SQIVND (reference sequence). This CDR3 is built from 12 residues. The CDR3 sequence is CASSGDSYGYTF. As DNA, the CDR3 is TGTGCCAGTAGCGGGGACAGCTATGGCTACACCTTC.

As for this clonotype: A much larger clone is a single base away; this may be a read error. The chain couples TRBV3-1 to TRBJ2-7; 12 bases map to TRBD2. Germline trimming cut 2 bases from V and 5 bases from J; bases unmatched to any gene: 4. The germline CDR1 and CDR2 sequences are LGHDT and YNNKEL (reference sequence). The CDR3 runs 15 residues. For the CDR3, the DNA is TGTGCCAGCAGCCAATGGACTAGCGGGGTCCACGAGCAGTACTTC. Its translation: CASSQWTSGVHEQYF.

This sequence joins TRBV5-1 and TRBJ2-5, with TRBD1 matching 7 bases. The ends lost 4 bases at V and 4 bases at J; junction bases unmatched: 4. The length of the CDR3 is 13 residues. The germline V gene has CDR1 SGHRS and CDR2 YFSETQ. The CDR3 reads CASSEGASETQYF. The CDR3 bases are TGCGCCAGCAGCGAGGGGGCGTCAGAGACCCAGTACTTC.

This clonotype was seen at least ten times. The rearrangement uses TRBV25-1 and TRBJ1-2, with no clear D. Per germline, CDR1 MGHDK and CDR2 SYGVNS. This CDR3 region has 12 residues. V shed 7 bases and J shed 8 bases, with 14 bases lying between them. The chain's CDR3 is CASTGPGSGYTF. The CDR3 DNA reads as TGTGCCAGCACAGGTCCGGGGTCCGGCTACACCTTC.

This clonotype was observed a handful of times. The chain has TRBV5-1 and TRBJ2-1; 7 bases map to TRBD1. The V gene's germline CDR1 is SGHRS and CDR2 YFSETQ. This CDR3 spans 15 amino acids. Trimming cost V 3 bases and J 4 bases; bases outside gene matches: 7. Here the CDR3 reads CASSYRQGRYNEQFF. CDR3 coding DNA: TGCGCCAGCAGCTACCGACAGGGTAGGTACAATGAGCAGTTCTTC.

The V and J genes are TRBV4-1 and TRBJ1-1; 7 nucleotides agree with TRBD1. CDR1 is MGHRA and CDR2 is YSYEKL in the germline V gene. Trimming took 0 bases from V and 6 from J; bases not matched to a gene: 4. The CDR3 extends over 14 amino acids. The CDR3 nucleotides read TGCGCCAGCAGCCAAGAGCGGACAGGAGCTGAAGCTTTCTTT. Translation gives CASSQERTGAEAFF.

This clonotype has more than one count but fewer than ten. The rearrangement links TRBV18 to TRBJ2-1; maybe TRBD2 (5 bases). Germline V gene sequence: CDR1 KGHSH, CDR2 LQKENI. There are 11 residues in the CDR3. V lost 3 bases to trimming and J lost 8 bases, with 5 bases between them. The CDR3 region is CASSPSDEQFF. The CDR3 bases are TGTGCCAGCTCACCTAGCGATGAGCAGTTCTTC. Complete variable domain (other parts from reference TRBV18 and TRBJ2-1): NAGVMQNPRHLVRRRGQEARLRCSPMKGHSHVYWYRQLPEEGLKFMVYLQKENIIDESGMPKERFSAEFPKEGPSILRIQQVVRGDSAAYFCASSPSDEQFFGPGTRLTVL.

Many counts were recorded for this clonotype. The chain links TRBV7-9 to TRBJ2-1, with D tentatively TRBD1 (6 bases). The germline V gene has CDR1 SEHNR and CDR2 FQNEAQ (reference sequence). The CDR3 covers 14 residues. The ends were cut back, 5 bases at V and 5 bases at J, with 13 bases in the middle. As DNA, the CDR3 is TGTGCCAGCAGCCCGCAGGGGTGGGACAATGAGCAGTTCTTC. Protein sequence: CASSPQGWDNEQFF.

There are a few counts of this clonotype. The chain combines TRBV3-1 with TRBJ1-2, with D tentatively TRBD1 (5 bases). This CDR3 spans 14 amino acids. V gave up 1 base and J gave up 8 bases, with 14 bases separating them. The V gene's germline CDR1 is LGHDT and CDR2 YNNKEL (reference sequence). The CDR3 reads CASSQGGPPAGYTF. CDR3 in DNA: TGTGCCAGCAGCCAAGGGGGCCCCCCGGCCGGCTACACCTTC. The whole variable domain, remainder taken from reference TRBV3-1 and TRBJ1-2, is DTAVSQTPKYLVTQMGNDKSIKCEQNLGHDTMYWYKQDSKKFLKIMFSYNNKELIINETVPNRFSPKSPDKAHLNLHINSLELGDSAVYFCASSQGGPPAGYTFGSGTRLTVV.

This clonotype was detected a few times. This chain connects TRBV15 to TRBJ2-4; possible D gene TRBD2, 5 bases. The CDR3 consists of 13 residues. V gave up 6 bases and J gave up 9 bases, with 15 bases separating them. In germline, CDR1 is LNHNV, CDR2 YYDKDF (reference sequence). The CDR3 region is CATSIGGSGIQYF. DNA for the CDR3: TGTGCCACCAGTATCGGCGGGTCCGGCATTCAGTACTTC.

This clonotype was counted many times. This rearrangement joins TRBV20-1 to TRBJ1-6; TRBD1 matches at 7 bases. V dropped 3 bases and J dropped 3; count of bases not matched to a gene: 5. Germline CDR1 and CDR2: DFQATT and SNEGSKA (reference sequence). The CDR3 is 15 residues long. The CDR3 is CSASRGHYYNSPLHF. Written as DNA, the CDR3 is TGCAGTGCTAGTAGGGGGCACTACTATAATTCACCCCTCCACTTT.

This clonotype was detected many times. The chain is built from TRBV10-3 and TRBJ2-3; 9 bases match TRBD1. The CDR3 runs 14 residues. Germline CDR1 is ENHRY and CDR2 is SYGVKD. V gave up 11 bases and J gave up 3 bases; unmatched junction bases: 9. CDR3 amino acids: CASTGTGSTDTQYF. The DNA for the CDR3 is TGTGCCTCTACCGGGACAGGGTCAACAGATACGCAGTATTTT.